Described below is a single T cell receptor (beta chain) sequence and its context. Its antigen remains unidentified. It has no much larger one-base neighbor in the sample; base qualities were not kept. To sequence the TCRbeta CDR3 region, genomic DNA was isolated from the sorted cells. TCRbeta CDR3 regions were sequenced using the immunoSEQ Assay. Here the immuneACCESS table is served through TCRdb, limited to in-frame sequences with V and J called. Missing clones are a known gap in these copies; in checked studies unresolved V genes cover under half, and the rest lacks a known reason. The sample contains more than 50,000 clones, about 86% of them found a single time. The top ten hold roughly 13% of the sample. Patients with a history of autoimmune disease or receiving systemic immunosuppression were excluded from the trial. Peripheral blood for TCR sequencing was drawn from every dose cohort at baseline, at cycle 4 day 1 and at cycle 7 day 1. The samples were taken from a phase I, first-in-human, multicenter, open-label dose-escalation trial of ivuxolimab. Adults with locally advanced or metastatic melanoma, renal cell carcinoma, hepatocellular carcinoma or head and neck squamous cell carcinoma were enrolled in the trial. Before TCR sequencing, CD4+ and CD8+ T cells were separately sorted from peripheral blood.

The data derive from a study of OX40 agonist ivuxolimab in advanced cancers. Regarding the complete study: The costimulatory receptor OX40 (CD134) was targeted by ivuxolimab, a fully human IgG2 agonistic monoclonal antibody. The monotherapy dose-escalation portion (N of about 49 patients) of the phase I ivuxolimab trial is reported in the paper. Three dose-escalation patients achieved partial responses, one with hepatocellular carcinoma and two with cutaneous melanoma. Prior anti-PD-1, anti-PD-L1 or anti-CTLA-4 therapy was permitted, and checkpoint inhibitors had been received by around 39% of dose-escalation patients. Intravenous ivuxolimab was administered to patients every 2 weeks at six dose levels: 0.01, 0.1, 0.3, 1.5, 3 and 10 mg/kg. A male proportion of roughly 80% and a mean age of approximately 60 years, ranging from roughly 23 to 85, were recorded for the dose-escalation cohort. Peripheral TCRbeta sequencing aimed to test whether ivuxolimab altered TCR sequence diversity and caused clonal T-cell expansion. Of the approximately 53 patients in dose escalation, some 20 had hepatocellular carcinoma, some 15 had melanoma, 9 had renal cell carcinoma and 9 had head and neck cancer.

The CDR1 and CDR2 encoded by the germline V gene are MNHEY and SVGAGI. The CDR3 holds 13 amino acids from the cysteine to the phenylalanine. Solely the CDR3 DNA is kept, with 39 bases framed from the first base. V is shortened by 6 bases, J by 8 bases, and the region joining them spans 14 bases. Beyond this particular receptor, the publication reports: Low levels of normalized T-cell clonal expansion were also seen in some patients who did not respond. The antigen specificity of the clonally expanded peripheral T cells was not determined. In partial responders in the 0.1-3.0 mg/kg groups, normalized peripheral clonal expansion was found to be among the lowest, especially among CD8+ T cells. After ivuxolimab, CD8+ T cells had more expanded clones than CD4+ T cells on average. Clonal expansion of both CD4+ and CD8+ blood T cells was observed from baseline to week 6 at doses 0.1 to 3.0 mg/kg.

This TCR was recovered from an adult with an advanced solid tumor such as melanoma, head and neck, liver or kidney cancer. Specimen: CD4+ or CD8+ T cells sorted from blood, collected in a trial of the OX40 agonist ivuxolimab. Recombination linked TRBV6-5 to TRBJ2-1, with TRBD2 perhaps the D gene, on 5 matching bases. The CDR3: CASSQPLGDEQFF. The DNA is TGTGCCAGCAGCCAACCACTAGGCGATGAGCAGTTCTTC.